This T cell receptor (beta chain) emerged from a study of human T cells and chemical hapten exposure. About the research overall: The upper back received 0.01% DPC by patch testing, with results read at 6 days. There were per-sample TCR yield variations, arising mainly from small pooled library volume differences. Study outcomes and limitations: Controls had significantly fewer large CDR3 similarity clusters than were formed by expanded TCRs.

Time point defined: patch test 1, 2 weeks after DPC sensitization. Treatment defined: therapeutic diphenylcyclopropenone sensitization with weekly scalp DPC. The donor pool consisted of alopecia patients aged 18 to 70 years, considered suitable for DPC. This clonotype was counted many times. The antigen is unknown. From the RACE reads, TCRdb called clonotypes with MiXCR, one entry per CDR3 protein. The sample shows tens of thousands of distinct CDR3 sequences, about 9.4% of them seen only once. The sequence derives from a woman in her thirties or forties with alopecia areata. Some clones in this sample may be carry-over from other donors' samples. The sequenced sample was whole blood, obtained in connection with sensitization to the hapten diphenylcyclopropenone (DPC).

CDR3 region: CASSPGQVFGEQFF. The CDR3 coding sequence is TGTGCCAGCAGCCCAGGACAGGTATTCGGTGAGCAGTTCTTC. The chain links TRBV7-8 to TRBJ2-1; TRBD1 matches 7 bases. Germline CDR1 is SGHVS and CDR2 is FQNEAQ. The CDR3 contains 14 residues. The ends lost 5 bases at V and 9 bases at J; junction bases unmatched: 10.